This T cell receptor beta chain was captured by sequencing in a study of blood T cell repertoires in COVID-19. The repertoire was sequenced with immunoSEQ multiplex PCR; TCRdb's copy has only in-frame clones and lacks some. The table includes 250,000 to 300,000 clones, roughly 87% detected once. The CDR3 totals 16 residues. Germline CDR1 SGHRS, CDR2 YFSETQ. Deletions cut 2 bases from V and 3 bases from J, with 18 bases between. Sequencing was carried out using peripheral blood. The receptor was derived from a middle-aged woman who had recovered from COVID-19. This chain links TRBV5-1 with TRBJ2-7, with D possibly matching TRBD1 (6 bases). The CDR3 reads CASSLGSGANIYEQYF. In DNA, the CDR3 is TGCGCCAGCAGCTTAGGTTCAGGGGCGAACATCTACGAGCAGTACTTC.